Detailed here is one TCR beta chain. Its antigen is unknown. This record comes from a study of T cell responses to AZD1222 COVID-19 vaccine. The CDR3 loop spans 12 amino acids. V was shortened by 5 bases and J by 5 bases, with 10 bases between the two germline ends. From germline, CDR1 is SGHDT and CDR2 YYEEEE. Study-level points and caveats: White British people made up most donors, females outnumbered males, and clonal diversity was possibly underestimated. Vaccine-associated CD4 TCRs spanned spike, dominant at 160-218 and 743-854. Sampled repertoires all dated from after the peak T cell response.

Assay used: immunoSEQ multiplex PCR; TCRdb lists only in-frame clones, some missing. The profile shows about 120,000 clones, 88% of them singletons. The TCR originated in an adult in good health. The sample here was peripheral blood, taken on day 0 of AZD1222 vaccination. This rearrangement joins TRBV5-6 to TRBJ1-1; D not certain. The CDR3 reads CASRRWRTEAFF. In DNA form, the CDR3 reads TGTGCCAGCAGAAGGTGGAGGACTGAAGCTTTCTTT.